This TCR beta chain was documented in a study of blood T cell repertoires in COVID-19. Study as a whole: T cells, B-cell-depleted T cells, or PBMCs supplied cDNA or gDNA.

As processed by the authors: Nucleated cell number was recorded as an estimate derived from reference gene primer amplification. Generated by immunoSEQ multiplex PCR, the TCRdb table keeps only in-frame clones and is missing some. From that table come the V and J calls and clone size; the DNA was used to work out D and trimming. Altogether about 140,000 clones are present, 84% being singletons, with the ten largest covering approximately 3.6%. J was trimmed by 5 bases and V by 7 bases; bases with no gene match: 4. The CDR3 covers 13 residues. Germline V gives CDR1 SQVTM, CDR2 ANQGSEA. Participants were placed into cohorts based on the clinical history they reported.

V gene TRBV29-1 combines with J gene TRBJ2-1, with 11 bases lining up with TRBD1. The sample consisted of PBMCs or T cells enriched from blood (not recorded which). The receptor's source is a woman aged 45-65 years with acute COVID-19. The CDR3 DNA is TGCAGCGCCCGGGACAGGGGGAACAATGAGCAGTTCTTC. It encodes CSARDRGNNEQFF.